These T cell receptor beta chains were read from a single sample in a study of blood T cell repertoires in COVID-19. Assay: immunoSEQ multiplex PCR; the TCRdb copy retains only in-frame clones and omits some. This sample has roughly 200,000 clones, with approximately 79% found just once. Sequencing was carried out using peripheral blood. These receptors originate from a man aged 50-59 years who had recovered from COVID-19. CDR3s include the opening cysteine and the closing phenylalanine or tryptophan. Clone size, where shown, is once, few, many, or a class for clones that have expanded.

TRBV5-1 | few | CASSTERGRDLGDTQYF
TRBV11-2 | NA | CASSLDPSRITGGSYGYTF
TRBV19 | NA | CASSPSGRWSAGELFF
TRBV3-1/TRBV3-2 | NA | CASSQRLDRYNEQFF
TRBV9 | NA | CASSPTLGSAVGEQFF
TRBV6-4 | NA | CASSDLGRGNSPLHF
TRBV27 | few | CASSEGGGGMWTQYF
TRBV5-4 | NA | CASSPQREYETQYF
TRBV7-3 | few | CASSLAGGISTDTQYF
TRBV2 | NA | CASSEAGRAGNIQYF
TRBV6-5 | NA | CASSYSRTDLQETQYF
TRBV7-2 | NA | CASSWGGEADTQYF
TRBV19 | NA | CASKSGRGKMDSPLHF
TRBV19 | NA | CASSVQQGAGGYTF
TRBV5-4 | few | CASSLLAGVYEQYF
TRBV7-3 | NA | CASSPQANTEAFF
TRBV2 | NA | CASRGQGNTEAFF
TRBV28 | NA | CASQTGGYGYTF
TRBV9 | few | CASSPPAGSNTGELFF
TRBV7-2 | NA | CASSPSQGYTEAFF
TRBV6-5 | once | CAAAGFGGLEDTQYF
TRBV2 | once | CASSADRGLSPLHF
TRBV5-4 | few | CASSSGTSAYEQYF
TRBV5-6 | NA | CAASGTSRPDTQYF
TRBV29-1 | NA | CSVGRATNTEAFF
TRBV24-1 | once | CATSDSGEKLFF
TRBV7-2 | NA | CASSPGLQLYNEQFF
TRBV5-1 | NA | CASSPQIRGSEKLFF
TRBV6-5 | NA | CAIQGTDFNQPQHF
TRBV28 | NA | CASSYRQRNEKLFF
TRBV28 | NA | CASSFFSGRPDEQFF
TRBV7-8 | once | CASSSLTGARGEKLFF
TRBV20-1 | NA | CSASRRTSVYNEQFF
TRBV7-9 | NA | CASSLGASGNPTYEQYF
TRBV4-3 | NA | CASSQERGGSGNTIYF
TRBV28 | NA | CASSLPQGTNEKLFF
TRBV6-6 | NA | CASTPDSGEQYF
TRBV5-6 | NA | CASSHGTGGTGELFF
TRBV12-5 | NA | CASGSSDRGFLAGGPGTGELFF
TRBV5-4 | few | CASSLVGGGQYF
TRBV18 | NA | CASSPRSRDSGLNRGTEAFF
TRBV18 | few | CASSSGTGDGYTF
TRBV19 | few | CASKTRGGRTEAFF
TRBV7-9 | NA | CASSSEGTVYEQYF
TRBV19 | NA | CASSINREETQYF
TRBV28 | NA | CASSFSRTAGTSGSPGLDTQYF
TRBV10-3 | NA | CAINEGALEGEAFF
TRBV28 | once | CASRPDRDRGTYEQYF
TRBV15 | NA | CATSREINRGIPYEQYF
TRBV5-4 | NA | CAWDRTSSGANVLTF
TRBV5-1 | NA | CASHDRGVQETQYF
TRBV29-1 | NA | CSVVVGRSPGTEAFF